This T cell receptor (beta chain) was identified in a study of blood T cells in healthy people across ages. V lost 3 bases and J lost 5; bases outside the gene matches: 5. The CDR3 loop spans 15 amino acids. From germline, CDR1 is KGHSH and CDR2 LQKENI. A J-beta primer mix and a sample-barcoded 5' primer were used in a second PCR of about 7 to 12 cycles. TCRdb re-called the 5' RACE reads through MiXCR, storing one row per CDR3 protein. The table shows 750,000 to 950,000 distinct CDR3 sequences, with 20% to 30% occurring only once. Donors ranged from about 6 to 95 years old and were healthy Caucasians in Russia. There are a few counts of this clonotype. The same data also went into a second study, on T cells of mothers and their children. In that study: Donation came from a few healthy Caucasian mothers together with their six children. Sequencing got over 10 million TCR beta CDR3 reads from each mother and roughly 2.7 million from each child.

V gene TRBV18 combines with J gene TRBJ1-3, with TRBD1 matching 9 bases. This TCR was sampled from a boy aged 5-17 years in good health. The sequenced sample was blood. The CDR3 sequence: CASSPGQGMRNTIYF. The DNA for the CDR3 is TGTGCCAGCTCACCGGGACAGGGCATGAGAAACACCATATATTTT.